Reported below is one T cell receptor beta chain. Antigen specificity is unknown. The data stem from a study of T cell repertoires in cytomegalovirus infection. At the level of the study: Recently identified HLA-C-restricted CMV epitopes and well-studied HLA-B-restricted CMV epitopes were used by the study. Indications of both CMV infection and matching HLA type were provided by public TCR beta signatures.

Overall study findings and caveats: It was HLA-C-restricted CMV-specific TCR beta clonotypes that dominated the response ex vivo.

TCRdb re-called the reads with MiXCR, one entry per CDR3 protein. The sample includes 370,000 or so distinct CDR3 sequences, roughly 36% of them seen just once. In germline, CDR1 is MNHNS, CDR2 SASEGT. The CDR3 runs 14 residues. Trimming removed 5 bases at V and 1 base at J, with 10 bases between. The material sequenced was cultured PBMCs, taken from culture after CMV antigen stimulation. The receptor was isolated from a human donor in good health (CMV status not recorded). Some clones in this sample may be carry-over from other donors' samples. The V gene is TRBV6-1, the J gene TRBJ2-3; D remains ambiguous. CDR3 protein: CASSFRTGTDTQYF. The CDR3 DNA reads TGTGCCAGCAGTTTCAGAACAGGCACAGATACGCAGTATTTT.